The sequence of this TCR beta chain was determined in a study of blood T cells in healthy people across ages. A word on this clonotype: Its matching antigen is unknown.

It was with a sample-barcoded 5' primer and a J-beta primer mix that a second PCR of roughly 7 to 12 cycles was run. Samples each returned at least 3 million CDR3-containing paired-end reads. Each CDR3 protein is one row after TCRdb ran MiXCR on the 5' RACE reads. The profile shows some 920,000 distinct CDR3 sequences, roughly 47% of them singletons. Overall study results and limits: Measured against age, TCR beta diversity per million T cells decreased in a roughly linear manner.

CDR1 DFQATT and CDR2 SNEGSKA come from the germline V gene (reference sequence). V was clipped by 0 bases and J by 0 bases, with 15 bases between them. The CDR3 covers 16 residues. The receptor's source is a woman in her sixties or seventies in good health. The V call is TRBV20-1, the J call TRBJ2-7, with D maybe TRBD2 (5 bases). Specimen: blood. The CDR3 loop is CSARDPRSGSSYEQYF. CDR3 DNA: TGCAGTGCTAGAGATCCGAGGAGCGGCAGCTCCTACGAGCAGTACTTC.